A single sample gave rise to the 28 T cell receptor beta chains below, sequenced in a study of beta chain features in type 1 diabetes (dated by TCRdb to the late 2010s). No antigens are known for them. On the study overall, not on this receptor specifically: In all four CD4+ subsets, TCRB CDR3 length was moderately but significantly shorter in type 1 diabetes patients.

The library was built by means of the immunoSEQ multiplex PCR assay. The entire isolated RNA was reverse transcribed using the High Capacity cDNA Reverse Transcription Kit, and thus expressed TCRB transcripts were sequenced. TCRdb obtained this table from immuneACCESS and retained in-frame rearrangements with V and J assigned. These tables miss some clones; where compared with another copy, unresolved V genes account for less than half of the shortfall, and the remainder is unexplained. Within this sample are 680,000 or so clones, with roughly 13% of them counted one time only. About 0.02% of the sample goes to the ten largest clones. The sequencing sample was made of naive CD4+ T cells from blood. The meaning of the sample's cell subset or site label: true naive CD4+ T cells. Receptor source: a man aged 18 to 30 with type 1 diabetes.

A few counts support this clone. The gene calls are TRBV7-9 and TRBJ2-7; 7 bases fit TRBD1. The CDR3 has 15 residues. V was clipped by 1 base and J by 2 bases; unmatched bases: 5. CDR1 and CDR2 (germline): SEHNR, FQNEAQ (reference sequence). In DNA form, the CDR3 reads TGTGCCAGCAGCTTAGGTGGGACAGCAACCTACGAGCAGTACTTC. It is translated as CASSLGGTATYEQYF.

The sample holds a few counts of this clone. The V call is TRBV12-5, the J call TRBJ1-5; 8 bases align to TRBD1. This CDR3 has 15 amino acids. From germline, CDR1 is LGHNT and CDR2 FRNRAP. V trimming: 7 bases; J trimming: 9 bases; junction bases outside the gene matches: 14. CDR3 coding DNA: TGTGCTAGTGCCCTGGGGACAGGTGATTGGGGGCCCCAGCATTTT. It encodes CASALGTGDWGPQHF.

The sample holds a few counts of this clone. The rearrangement uses TRBV2 and TRBJ2-7; 7 positions agree with TRBD2. The CDR3 length is 12 residues. The germline V gene encodes CDR1 SNHLY and CDR2 FYNNEI. The V and J ends lost 11 bases and 0 bases, in that order; junction bases with no gene match: 4. The CDR3 protein is CAGGDHSYEQYF. The CDR3 DNA reads TGTGCCGGGGGGGACCACTCCTACGAGCAGTACTTC.

The CDR3 DNA sequence: TGCGCCAGCAGCTTGAACGCGGCGCCAGGCACCGGGGAGCTGTTTTTT. Its protein is CASSLNAAPGTGELFF. The chain joins TRBV5-1 to TRBJ2-2; D gene unclear. Trimming removed 1 base at V and 4 bases at J, with 14 bases between. Germline-derived CDR1 and CDR2 are SGHRS and YFSETQ. This CDR3 spans 16 amino acids.

The genes are TRBV6-1 and TRBJ2-7; 11 positions agree with TRBD1. Per the germline V gene, CDR1 is MNHNS and CDR2 is SASEGT. With V trimmed by 6 bases and J by 0 bases, 16 bases remained unmatched. The CDR3 consists of 19 residues. This CDR3 is CASREPDRGHLSLSYEQYF. CDR3 in DNA: TGTGCCAGCAGGGAACCGGACAGGGGGCACCTGTCCCTCTCCTACGAGCAGTACTTC.

V usage is TRBV9 and J usage is TRBJ2-7; TRBD2 matches 10 bases. This CDR3 spans 15 amino acids. The V and J ends lost 0 bases and 4 bases, in that order; junction bases with no gene match: 4. Germline loops: CDR1 SGDLS, CDR2 YYNGEE. The CDR3 DNA follows: TGTGCCAGCAGCGTAGCTACTAGCGGGGCGTACGAGCAGTACTTC. It codes for CASSVATSGAYEQYF.

In this sample, this clone turned up a few times. The sample carries other DNA sequences with the same CDR3. The V gene is TRBV6-5, the J gene TRBJ1-2; TRBD1 might be the D (5 bases). Germline V gene lookup returns CDR1 MNHEY and CDR2 SVGAGI. Trimming pared 2 bases from V and 7 bases from J, leaving 5 bases between. The CDR3 spans 11 residues. The CDR3 DNA reads as TGTGCCAGCAGTTACGGGGGTGGCTACACCTTC. Protein product: CASSYGGGYTF.

Of note for this clone: In the same sample, other DNA sequences code for this CDR3. The J gene is TRBJ2-3, the V gene TRBV10-3; D is uncertain. Germline CDR1 is ENHRY and CDR2 is SYGVKD. V lost 2 bases, J lost 5 bases, and 2 bases lay in between. The CDR3 is 11 residues long. This CDR3 is CAISEGDTQYF. The CDR3 region has the DNA TGTGCCATCAGTGAGGGAGATACGCAGTATTTT.

This clone was counted between two and nine times. The chain recombines TRBV9 with TRBJ1-1; the D is unclear. The V gene lost 2 bases and the J gene lost 2 bases, with 13 bases spanning the gap. The CDR3 is 15 amino acids. Per germline, CDR1 SGDLS and CDR2 YYNGEE. The CDR3 is CASSVIDIGNTEAFF. The DNA of the CDR3 is TGTGCCAGCAGCGTTATAGACATCGGTAACACTGAAGCTTTCTTT. The full variable domain, rest sourced from reference TRBV9 and TRBJ1-1, is DSGVTQTPKHLITATGQRVTLRCSPRSGDLSVYWYQQSLDQGLQFLIQYYNGEERAKGNILERFSAQQFPDLHSELNLSSLELGDSALYFCASSVIDIGNTEAFFGQGTRLTVV.

There are a few counts of this clone. The V call is TRBV6-5, the J call TRBJ2-7, with D perhaps matching TRBD1 (6 bases). This CDR3 comprises 14 residues. Germline V CDR1 and CDR2: MNHEY, SVGAGI. The V end was cut by 1 base, the J end by 6 bases, with 13 bases between. Here the CDR3 reads CASSYLQGSGEQYF. In DNA form, the CDR3 reads TGTGCCAGCAGTTACTTACAGGGTTCAGGCGAGCAGTACTTC.

V gene TRBV28 combines with J gene TRBJ1-4; perhaps TRBD1 as D (5 bases). V dropped 10 bases and J dropped 4 bases, with 25 bases sitting between them. Germline values: CDR1 MDHEN, CDR2 SYDVKM. The CDR3 has 17 amino acids. The CDR3 loop is CATRVGIGLGRNEKLFF. DNA of the CDR3: TGTGCCACCCGTGTGGGGATTGGCTTGGGGCGTAATGAAAAACTGTTTTTT.

The chain employs TRBV5-1 and TRBJ1-5; D ambiguous. CDR1 SGHRS and CDR2 YFSETQ come from the germline V gene. The CDR3 loop spans 14 amino acids. The V end lost 4 bases, the J end lost 1 base, and 9 bases lay between the germline ends. The CDR3 loop is CASSVDISNQPQHF. Here the CDR3 DNA reads TGCGCCAGCAGCGTCGACATAAGCAATCAGCCCCAGCATTTT.

As to this clone: One end of the junction does not line up with germline, which may come from a read error. This chain uses TRBV29-1 with TRBJ1-5, with D possibly matching TRBD1 (5 bases). The CDR3 loop spans 14 amino acids. The V gene's germline CDR1 is SQVTM and CDR2 ANQGSEA. Here the CDR3 reads CSVQDSINNQPQHF. CDR3 in DNA: TGCAGCGTTCAAGACAGCATTAACAATCAGCCCCAGCATTTT.

This clone was counted a few times. The chain links TRBV14 to TRBJ2-1; possibly TRBD2 for D (5 bases). This CDR3 has 14 residues. Germline CDR1 and CDR2: SGHDN and FVKESK. V was cut by 1 base and J by 9 bases, with 13 bases left in between. The DNA of the CDR3 is TGTGCCAGCAGCCAAGTGACGAGGGTCGGTGAGCAGTTCTTC. The encoded protein is CASSQVTRVGEQFF. The full variable domain, its missing parts supplied by reference TRBV14 and TRBJ2-1, is EAGVTQFPSHSVIEKGQTVTLRCDPISGHDNLYWYRRVMGKEIKFLLHFVKESKQDESGMPNNRFLAERTGGTYSTLKVQPAELEDSGVYFCASSQVTRVGEQFFGPGTRLTVL.

This clone was seen a few times. This chain joins TRBV6-1 and TRBJ1-2; no definite D call. In germline, CDR1 is MNHNS, CDR2 SASEGT. V was shortened by 3 bases and J by 10 bases, with 9 bases between the two germline ends. This CDR3 comprises 11 residues. Here the CDR3 reads CASSDYAHYTF. The DNA of the CDR3 is TGTGCCAGCAGTGACTACGCACACTACACCTTC.

The chain uses TRBV5-4 and TRBJ2-1; D gene unclear. With 0 bases removed from V and 0 bases from J, the gap between germline ends came to 13 bases. This CDR3 comprises 17 residues. The germline CDR1 and CDR2 sequences are SGHNT and YYREEE (reference sequence). CDR3 amino acids: CASSLGYAGSSYNEQFF. In nucleotides, the CDR3 is TGTGCCAGCAGCTTGGGATATGCAGGTAGCTCCTACAATGAGCAGTTCTTC.

This CDR3 is CASRAVGAQYF. The CDR3 coding sequence is TGTGCCAGCAGGGCGGTAGGGGCCCAGTACTTC. The chain has TRBV27 and TRBJ2-5; TRBD1 is a possible D gene (5 bases). The germline gives CDR1 MNHEY, CDR2 SMNVEV (reference sequence). The CDR3 has 11 amino acids. Trimming removed 6 bases at V and 9 bases at J, with 11 bases between.

V is TRBV10-3 and J is TRBJ1-1; D may be TRBD1 (6 bases). CDR3 length: 18 residues. V was shortened by 6 bases and J by 0 bases, with 23 bases between the two germline ends. CDR1 and CDR2 (germline): ENHRY, SYGVKD. The chain's CDR3 is CAIRLRDQEGGMNTEAFF. The DNA for the CDR3 is TGTGCCATCAGGCTAAGGGACCAAGAGGGGGGCATGAACACTGAAGCTTTCTTT.

This clone was observed a handful of times. J is TRBJ2-3 and V is TRBV5-4; TRBD1 agrees at 9 bases. The CDR3 runs to 15 residues. The germline V gene has CDR1 SGHNT and CDR2 YYREEE (reference sequence). V lost 0 bases and J lost 11; bases outside the gene matches: 10. In DNA form, the CDR3 reads TGTGCCAGCAGCTTGGGGGACAGGGATTGGGGCGGGCAGTATTTT. It yields the protein CASSLGDRDWGGQYF.

This clone was counted between two and nine times. The chain carries TRBV28 and TRBJ2-7; 12 bases match TRBD1. The germline V gene encodes CDR1 MDHEN and CDR2 SYDVKM. V lost 5 bases, J lost 7 bases, and 9 bases stayed unmatched. The length of the CDR3 is 15 residues. CDR3 loop: CASSNPGTGGWEQYF. The CDR3 DNA follows: TGTGCCAGCAGTAATCCTGGGACAGGGGGCTGGGAGCAGTACTTC.

This clone was detected a few times. The genes are TRBV7-2 and TRBJ1-1; D not resolved. Trimming removed 5 bases from V and 2 bases from J, with 12 bases in between. This CDR3 is 14 amino acids long. CDR1 and CDR2 from the germline V gene are SGHTA and FQGNSA. CDR3 residues: CASSTFNSNTEAFF. The DNA for the CDR3 is TGTGCCAGCAGCACATTCAACAGCAACACTGAAGCTTTCTTT.

The CDR3 loop is CASSLVGSTYEQYF. CDR3 bases: TGCGCCAGCAGCTTGGTCGGCAGTACCTACGAGCAGTACTTC. The chain has TRBV5-1 and TRBJ2-7; D ambiguous. Germline CDR1 is SGHRS and CDR2 is YFSETQ. There are 14 residues in the CDR3. V was trimmed by 0 bases and J by 2 bases, leaving 9 bases between them.

This clone was seen only a few times. J is TRBJ2-3 and V is TRBV28; D uncertain. The CDR3 is 15 amino acids. In germline, CDR1 is MDHEN, CDR2 SYDVKM. The V end was cut by 1 base, the J end by 1 base, with 9 bases between. The CDR3 DNA is TGTGCCAGCAGTTTATTCCCGGACCGCACAGATACGCAGTATTTT. Translated, it gives CASSLFPDRTDTQYF.

This clone was counted between two and nine times. The rearrangement links TRBV27 to TRBJ2-5; 11 bases align to TRBD1. The J segment lost 2 bases and the V segment lost 0 bases, leaving 8 bases of the junction unmatched. The CDR3 spans 18 residues. Germline V lookup: CDR1 MNHEY, CDR2 SMNVEV (reference sequence). The CDR3 region is CASSLSIRDRGAQETQYF. Here the CDR3 DNA reads TGTGCCAGCAGTTTATCGATCCGGGACAGGGGGGCGCAAGAGACCCAGTACTTC.

The chain combines TRBV7-2 with TRBJ1-1; D gene ambiguous. The CDR3 consists of 15 residues. CDR1 is SGHTA, CDR2 FQGNSA, per germline. V dropped 3 bases and J dropped 0 bases, with 11 bases sitting between them. The CDR3 DNA follows: TGTGCCAGCAGCTTGGCCGGGATAATGAACACTGAAGCTTTCTTT. This translates into CASSLAGIMNTEAFF.

The CDR3 sequence is CASSQGRRGLSLNYGYTF. The DNA of the CDR3 is TGCGCCAGCAGCCAAGGGAGAAGAGGGCTCTCCCTTAACTATGGCTACACCTTC. The chain recombines TRBV4-1 with TRBJ1-2, with D unclear. Germline V gene sequence: CDR1 MGHRA, CDR2 YSYEKL. This CDR3 comprises 18 residues. V lost 1 base, J lost 1 base, and 19 bases lay in between.

The chain links TRBV5-1 to TRBJ1-1; no clear D gene. The V gene's germline CDR1 is SGHRS and CDR2 YFSETQ. The V and J ends lost 0 bases and 4 bases respectively, with 10 bases between them. This CDR3 spans 14 amino acids. CDR3 amino acids: CASSLASGFTEAFF. CDR3 coding DNA: TGCGCCAGCAGCTTGGCCTCGGGATTCACTGAAGCTTTCTTT.

This clone turned up a few times. The chain uses TRBV5-4 and TRBJ2-1; D is perhaps TRBD2 (5 bases). Trimming took off 0 bases at V and 7 bases at J, with 20 bases between the two ends. The CDR3 totals 17 residues. CDR1 SGHNT and CDR2 YYREEE come from the germline V gene (reference sequence). CDR3: CASSLAVRRLYPNEQFF. DNA for the CDR3: TGTGCCAGCAGCTTGGCGGTACGGAGGCTCTATCCAAATGAGCAGTTCTTC.